A selection of T cell receptor beta chains follows, all from one sample in a study of T cells after yellow fever vaccination. TCRdb redid the calling of the 5' RACE reads with MiXCR, one entry per CDR3 protein. The data contain hundreds of thousands of distinct CDR3 sequences, 21% of them singletons. The sequences come from PBMCs, collected 21 days after the first yellow fever vaccination. The receptors here all came from a man aged 18 to 29 who received the YFV17D yellow fever vaccine. Each CDR3 is given with its conserved first and last residue. A D gene is named only where the DNA matches it firmly. Some rows mark clone size as missing; the rest say once, few, many or name a class of expanded clone.

D	V	J	size	CDR3	DNA
TRBD2	TRBV12-3/TRBV12-4	TRBJ2-4	-	CASSFGLAGGGKNIQYF	TGTGCCAGCAGTTTTGGCCTAGCGGGGGGCGGGAAAAACATTCAGTACTTC
TRBD2	TRBV20-1	TRBJ2-5	few	CSARLAGSAAQYF	TGCAGTGCTAGATTAGCGGGGTCGGCGGCCCAGTACTTC
TRBD1	TRBV20-1	TRBJ1-2	-	CSATGTEGGYTF	TGCAGTGCCACAGGGACAGAGGGTGGCTACACCTTC
TRBD2	TRBV18	TRBJ2-4	many	CASRVSGNTDIQYF	TGTGCCAGCCGCGTTAGCGGGAACACGGACATTCAGTACTTC
-	TRBV12-3/TRBV12-4	TRBJ1-4	few	CASSGGNEKLFF	TGTGCCAGCAGCGGGGGCAATGAAAAACTGTTTTTT
-	TRBV7-3	TRBJ2-3	-	CASSLTEGAGDTQYF	TGTGCCAGCAGCTTAACAGAGGGAGCCGGGGATACGCAGTATTTT
TRBD2	TRBV6-5	TRBJ2-2	-	CASSYIAGGNTGELFF	TGTGCCAGCAGTTACATAGCGGGGGGTAACACCGGGGAGCTGTTTTTT
-	TRBV4-3	TRBJ2-5	-	CASSPTPRAETQYF	TGCGCCAGCAGCCCAACCCCGAGAGCGGAGACCCAGTACTTC
-	TRBV27	TRBJ2-7	few	CASSSGFWGSEQYF	TGTGCCAGCAGTTCTGGTTTTTGGGGCTCCGAGCAGTACTTC
-	TRBV5-5	TRBJ2-2	many	CASSSGGLNTGELFF	TGTGCCAGCAGTTCCGGGGGCCTGAACACCGGGGAGCTGTTTTTT
-	TRBV10-3	TRBJ2-6	-	CAISGVMRSGANVLTF	TGTGCCATCAGTGGAGTTATGCGCTCTGGGGCCAACGTCCTGACTTTC
-	TRBV6-5	TRBJ2-3	-	CASSYEAGLRGDTQYF	TGTGCCAGCAGTTACGAGGCGGGGCTTCGGGGAGATACGCAGTATTTT
TRBD1	TRBV5-1	TRBJ1-5	-	CASIGGLNQPQHF	TGCGCCAGCATAGGGGGCCTCAATCAGCCCCAGCATTTT
TRBD1	TRBV3-1	TRBJ2-7	-	CASSPTGTGNYEQYF	TGTGCCAGCAGCCCAACCGGGACAGGGAATTACGAGCAGTACTTC
-	TRBV20-1	TRBJ1-5	-	CSAGGEVIGKPQHF	TGCAGTGCCGGAGGGGAAGTGATAGGGAAGCCCCAGCATTTT
-	TRBV12-3/TRBV12-4	TRBJ1-1	many	CASSLLVGSNTEAFF	TGTGCCAGCAGTTTATTGGTCGGGTCGAACACTGAAGCTTTCTTT